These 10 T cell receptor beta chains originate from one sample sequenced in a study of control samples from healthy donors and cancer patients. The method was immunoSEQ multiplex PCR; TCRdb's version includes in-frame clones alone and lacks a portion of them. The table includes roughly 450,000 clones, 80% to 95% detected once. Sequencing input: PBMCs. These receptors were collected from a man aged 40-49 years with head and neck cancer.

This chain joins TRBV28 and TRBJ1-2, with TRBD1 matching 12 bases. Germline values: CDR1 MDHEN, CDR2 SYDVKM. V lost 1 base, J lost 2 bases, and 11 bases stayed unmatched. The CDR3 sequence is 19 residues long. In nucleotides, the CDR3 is TGTGCCAGCAGTTTATTATCCTGGCCGGGACAGGGGGCAAACTATGGCTACACCTTC. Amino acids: CASSLLSWPGQGANYGYTF.

The CDR3 loop is CASSNYNEQFF. CDR3 in DNA: TGTGCCAGCAGTAACTACAATGAGCAGTTCTTC. The chain uses TRBV27 and TRBJ2-1; D is unresolved. V was pared by 5 bases and J by 3 bases, with 2 bases between. CDR3 length equals 11 residues. The germline CDR1 and CDR2 sequences are MNHEY and SMNVEV (reference sequence).

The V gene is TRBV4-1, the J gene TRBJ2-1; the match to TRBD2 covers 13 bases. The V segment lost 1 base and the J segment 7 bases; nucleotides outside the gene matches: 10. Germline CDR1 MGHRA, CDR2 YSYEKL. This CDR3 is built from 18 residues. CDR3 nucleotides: TGCGCCAGCAGCCAAGTCTTCGGACTAGCGGGAGTAGGGAATGAGCAGTTCTTC. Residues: CASSQVFGLAGVGNEQFF.

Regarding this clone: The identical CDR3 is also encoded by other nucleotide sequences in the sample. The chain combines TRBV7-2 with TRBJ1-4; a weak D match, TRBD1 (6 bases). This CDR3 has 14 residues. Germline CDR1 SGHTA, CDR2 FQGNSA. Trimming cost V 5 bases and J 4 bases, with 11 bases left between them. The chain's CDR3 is CASSLQGSNEKLFF. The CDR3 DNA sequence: TGTGCCAGCAGCCTACAGGGAAGTAATGAAAAACTGTTTTTT.

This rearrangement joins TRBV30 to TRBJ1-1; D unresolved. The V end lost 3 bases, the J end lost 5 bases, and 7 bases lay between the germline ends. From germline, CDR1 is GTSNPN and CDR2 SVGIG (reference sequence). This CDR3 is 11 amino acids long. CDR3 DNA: TGTGCCTGGAGGCCCACAACTGAAGCTTTCTTT. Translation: CAWRPTTEAFF.

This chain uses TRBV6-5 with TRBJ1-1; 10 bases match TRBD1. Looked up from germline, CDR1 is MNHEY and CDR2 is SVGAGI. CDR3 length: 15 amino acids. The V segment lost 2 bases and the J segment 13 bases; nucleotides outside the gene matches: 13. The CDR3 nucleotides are TGTGCCAGCAGTTACGCCGGGACAGGGGCCCAGGTGGGTTTCTTT. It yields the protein CASSYAGTGAQVGFF.

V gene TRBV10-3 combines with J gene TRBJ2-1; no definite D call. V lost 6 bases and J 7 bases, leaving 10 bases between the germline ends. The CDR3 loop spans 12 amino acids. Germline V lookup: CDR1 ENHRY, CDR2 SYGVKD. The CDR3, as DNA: TGTGCCATCAGCCAGGAGTCGAATGAGCAGTTCTTC. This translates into CAISQESNEQFF.

As DNA, the CDR3 is TGTGCCACCAGTTACGGACCCAACGGACCCGAAGCCGAGCAGTACTTC. This encodes CATSYGPNGPEAEQYF. The chain uses TRBV24-1 and TRBJ2-7; no clear D gene. CDR1 KGHDR and CDR2 SFDVKD come from the germline V gene. This CDR3 is built from 16 residues. The ends were cut back, 6 bases at V and 6 bases at J, with 23 bases in the middle.

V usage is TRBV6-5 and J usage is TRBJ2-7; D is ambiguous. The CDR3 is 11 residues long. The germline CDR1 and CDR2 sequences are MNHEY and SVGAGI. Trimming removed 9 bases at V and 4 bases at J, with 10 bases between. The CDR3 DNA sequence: TGTGCCAGTCAGACCCAATACGAGCAGTACTTC. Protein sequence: CASQTQYEQYF.

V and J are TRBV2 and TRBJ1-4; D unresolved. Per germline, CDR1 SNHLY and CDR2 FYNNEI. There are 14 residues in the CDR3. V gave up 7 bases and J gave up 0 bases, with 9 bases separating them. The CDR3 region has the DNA TGTGCCAGCAAAATAACGGCAACTAATGAAAAACTGTTTTTT. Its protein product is CASKITATNEKLFF.